This T cell receptor (beta chain) originates from a study of response to subunit inactivated influenza vaccine. Study findings and constraints: That few new T cells are recruited by each seasonal influenza vaccination was the authors' suggestion.

Details on this clonotype: Its antigen is currently unknown.

MiXCR was run by TCRdb on the RT-PCR reads, yielding one entry per CDR3 protein. The sample has roughly 780,000 distinct CDR3 sequences, around a sixth seen once. The CDR3 contains 14 residues. In germline, CDR1 is ENHRY, CDR2 SYGVKD. The junction had 9 bases not matched to a gene; V was cut back by 4 bases and J by 6 bases. The sample consisted of PBMCs from blood, taken around 5 days after vaccination. This clonotype originated in a man between 50 and 59 years old who received an inactivated influenza vaccine. The rearrangement links TRBV10-3 to TRBJ2-7; 7 positions match TRBD2. The CDR3 loop reads CAISAGREVVEQYF. CDR3 DNA sequence: TGTGCCATCAGTGCTGGGAGGGAAGTGGTCGAGCAGTACTTC.